This is a list of T cell receptor beta chains from one sample in a study of identical twins. A single record per CDR3 protein comes from TCRdb applying MiXCR to the 5' RACE reads. This table has roughly 1.6 million distinct CDR3 sequences, less than 35% appearing once. The sequenced sample was cord blood. The receptors come from a newborn girl in good health. The CDR3 runs from the conserved cysteine through the conserved F or W. A D gene is named only where the DNA matches it firmly. The size of a clone is reported for some rows only, either as once, few or many, or as a class for expanded clones.

abundance: few; v_gene: TRBV27; d_gene: TRBD2; j_gene: TRBJ2-7; CDR3nt: TGTGCCAGCAGTTTAGGGCTTAGCGGGTACTACGAGCAGTACTTC; CDR3aa: CASSLGLSGYYEQYF
abundance: -; v_gene: TRBV7-2; d_gene: -; j_gene: TRBJ2-1; CDR3nt: TGTGCCAGCAGCTTTTTCTCCTACAATGAGCAGTTCTTC; CDR3aa: CASSFFSYNEQFF
abundance: few; v_gene: TRBV12-3/TRBV12-4; d_gene: TRBD1; j_gene: TRBJ2-1; CDR3nt: TGTGCCAGCAGCCCTATGACAGGGGTAAATGAGCAGTTCTTC; CDR3aa: CASSPMTGVNEQFF
abundance: few; v_gene: TRBV28; d_gene: -; j_gene: TRBJ2-3; CDR3nt: TGTGCCAGCAGTGGGGAAATACAGGGACCTACCACAGATACGCAGTATTTT; CDR3aa: CASSGEIQGPTTDTQYF
abundance: few; v_gene: TRBV10-3; d_gene: -; j_gene: TRBJ1-1; CDR3nt: TGTGCCATCAGTGGGGGGAAGAACACTGAAGCTTTCTTT; CDR3aa: CAISGGKNTEAFF
abundance: few; v_gene: TRBV12-3/TRBV12-4; d_gene: -; j_gene: TRBJ2-7; CDR3nt: TGTGCCAGCAGTTTGTCCTACAACTACGAGCAGTACTTC; CDR3aa: CASSLSYNYEQYF
abundance: few; v_gene: TRBV28; d_gene: -; j_gene: TRBJ2-7; CDR3nt: TGTGCCAGCAGGGGATTGATCTACGAGCAGTACTTC; CDR3aa: CASRGLIYEQYF
abundance: -; v_gene: TRBV6-4; d_gene: -; j_gene: TRBJ2-7; CDR3nt: TGTGCCAGCGTCAACGAGCAGTACTTC; CDR3aa: CASVNEQYF
abundance: -; v_gene: TRBV5-6; d_gene: TRBD2; j_gene: TRBJ2-3; CDR3nt: TGTGCCAGCAGCGCCACTAGCGCGCAGTATTTT; CDR3aa: CASSATSAQYF
abundance: -; v_gene: TRBV13; d_gene: -; j_gene: TRBJ2-7; CDR3nt: TGTGCCAGCAGCCGCGGACAGAGAACCTACGAGCAGTACTTC; CDR3aa: CASSRGQRTYEQYF
abundance: few; v_gene: TRBV7-9; d_gene: -; j_gene: TRBJ2-5; CDR3nt: TGTGCCAGCAGCGACTGGCAAGAGACCCAGTACTTC; CDR3aa: CASSDWQETQYF
abundance: few; v_gene: TRBV5-1; d_gene: -; j_gene: TRBJ2-3; CDR3nt: TGCGCCAGCAGCTTTATGGTAGCAGATACGCAGTATTTT; CDR3aa: CASSFMVADTQYF
abundance: few; v_gene: TRBV4-2; d_gene: TRBD2; j_gene: TRBJ2-2; CDR3nt: TGTGCCAGCAGCCATTCTAAAGTAACTAGCGGGAGGAGGACCGGGGAGCTGTTTTTT; CDR3aa: CASSHSKVTSGRRTGELFF
abundance: -; v_gene: TRBV28; d_gene: TRBD1; j_gene: TRBJ2-7; CDR3nt: TGTGCCAGCAGTTCGTCCGGGACAGGGCGATCATACGAGCAGTACTTC; CDR3aa: CASSSSGTGRSYEQYF
abundance: few; v_gene: TRBV20-1; d_gene: -; j_gene: TRBJ2-1; CDR3nt: TGCAGTGCTAGGCTAGGGAGAGGGTACAATGAGCAGTTCTTC; CDR3aa: CSARLGRGYNEQFF
abundance: -; v_gene: TRBV28; d_gene: TRBD1; j_gene: TRBJ2-6; CDR3nt: TGTGCCAGCAGCCCCAGGGGGCTTGGGGCCAACGTCCTGACTTTC; CDR3aa: CASSPRGLGANVLTF
abundance: -; v_gene: TRBV28; d_gene: TRBD2; j_gene: TRBJ2-7; CDR3nt: TGTGCCAGCAGTACTAGCGACGGGCCCTACGAGCAGTACTTC; CDR3aa: CASSTSDGPYEQYF
abundance: -; v_gene: TRBV6-6; d_gene: TRBD1; j_gene: TRBJ2-3; CDR3nt: TGTGCCAGCAGTTACTCGGACAGGGGGAGGACAGATACGCAGTATTTT; CDR3aa: CASSYSDRGRTDTQYF
abundance: -; v_gene: TRBV6-2/TRBV6-3; d_gene: TRBD2; j_gene: TRBJ2-5; CDR3nt: TGTGCCAGCAGTTCCCTACTAGCGGGAGGGAGTTATGAGCAGTACTTC; CDR3aa: CASSSLLAGGSYEQYF
abundance: -; v_gene: TRBV20-1; d_gene: TRBD2; j_gene: TRBJ2-3; CDR3nt: TGCAGTGCAACCGGGACTAGCTCCACAGATACGCAGTATTTT; CDR3aa: CSATGTSSTDTQYF
abundance: -; v_gene: TRBV7-9; d_gene: TRBD2; j_gene: TRBJ2-3; CDR3nt: TGTGCCAGCAGCTTAGGTAGCGGGAGGGGATCAGATACGCAGTATTTT; CDR3aa: CASSLGSGRGSDTQYF
abundance: -; v_gene: TRBV7-2; d_gene: TRBD2; j_gene: TRBJ2-3; CDR3nt: TGTGCCGGCTGGGGACTAGCGAAAGGGGCCACAGATACGCAGTATTTT; CDR3aa: CAGWGLAKGATDTQYF